The following is a T cell receptor beta chain sequence with its context. This entry comes from a study of cytomegalovirus exposure and HLA in healthy donors. In the PCR, 60 Vbeta and 13 Jbeta primers were used. Assay used: immunoSEQ multiplex PCR; TCRdb lists only in-frame clones, some missing. The sample lists about 160,000 clones; about 72% were seen once. Per the germline V gene, CDR1 is SNHLY and CDR2 is FYNNEI. V lost 8 bases and J lost 8; bases outside the gene matches: 11. This CDR3 has 14 amino acids. This TCR was recovered from a man in his fifties or sixties in good health and CMV-seronegative. The sequenced material came from PBMCs. The chain has TRBV2 and TRBJ1-4; 7 positions agree with TRBD1. CDR3 sequence: CASLQAGGIEKLFF. CDR3 DNA sequence: TGTGCCAGCCTACAAGCAGGGGGAATCGAAAAACTGTTTTTT. The full variable domain, its missing parts supplied by reference TRBV2 and TRBJ1-4, is EPEVTQTPSHQVTQMGQEVILRCVPISNHLYFYWYRQILGQKVEFLVSFYNNEISEKSEIFDDQFSVERPDGSNFTLKIRSTKLEDSAMYFCASLQAGGIEKLFFGSGTQLSVL.